This is a list of T cell receptor beta chains from one sample in a study of T cells in tuberculosis. Data came from immunoSEQ multiplex PCR; TCRdb stores just in-frame clones and leaves some out. The sample lists about 34,000 clones, approximately 93% occurring once. This specimen consisted of PBMCs, obtained at tuberculosis diagnosis. Source of these receptors: an adult with tuberculosis. The CDR3 runs from the conserved cysteine through the conserved F or W. D genes are given only for firm matches.

j_gene,d_gene,v_gene,CDR3aa
TRBJ2-1,TRBD2,TRBV27,CASSLPPGGDNEQFF
TRBJ2-7,TRBD1,TRBV7-6,CASSRGQALDEQYF
TRBJ2-1,TRBD1,TRBV14,CASSQDGGTGQYNEQFF
TRBJ2-7,TRBD2,TRBV27,CASSSRSGGAWDEQYF
TRBJ2-7,TRBD1,TRBV5-1,CASSAYPTRDRAFHEQYF
TRBJ2-7,-,TRBV11-1,CASSYHSSYEQYF
TRBJ2-7,TRBD1,TRBV19,CASSLSTGGISYEQYF
TRBJ2-1,-,TRBV5-1,CASSFFPGGQNNEQFF
TRBJ2-7,TRBD1,TRBV27,CASSFTGGNEQYF
TRBJ2-7,-,TRBV5-1,CASSLEAGFYEQYF